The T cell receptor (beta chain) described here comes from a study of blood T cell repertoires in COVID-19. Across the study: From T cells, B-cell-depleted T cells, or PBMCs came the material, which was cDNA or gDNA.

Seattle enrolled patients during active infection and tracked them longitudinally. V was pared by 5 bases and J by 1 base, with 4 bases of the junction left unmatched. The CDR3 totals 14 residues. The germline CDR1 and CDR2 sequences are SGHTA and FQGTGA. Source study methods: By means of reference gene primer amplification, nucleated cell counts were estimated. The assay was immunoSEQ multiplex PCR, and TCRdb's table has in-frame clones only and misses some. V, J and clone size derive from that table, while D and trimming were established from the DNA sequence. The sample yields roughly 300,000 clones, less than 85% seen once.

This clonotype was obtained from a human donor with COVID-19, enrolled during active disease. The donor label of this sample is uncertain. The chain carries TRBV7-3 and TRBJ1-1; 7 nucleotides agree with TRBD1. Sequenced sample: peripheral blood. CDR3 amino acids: CASSQTGENTEAFF. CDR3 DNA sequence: TGTGCCAGCAGCCAAACAGGGGAGAACACTGAAGCTTTCTTT.